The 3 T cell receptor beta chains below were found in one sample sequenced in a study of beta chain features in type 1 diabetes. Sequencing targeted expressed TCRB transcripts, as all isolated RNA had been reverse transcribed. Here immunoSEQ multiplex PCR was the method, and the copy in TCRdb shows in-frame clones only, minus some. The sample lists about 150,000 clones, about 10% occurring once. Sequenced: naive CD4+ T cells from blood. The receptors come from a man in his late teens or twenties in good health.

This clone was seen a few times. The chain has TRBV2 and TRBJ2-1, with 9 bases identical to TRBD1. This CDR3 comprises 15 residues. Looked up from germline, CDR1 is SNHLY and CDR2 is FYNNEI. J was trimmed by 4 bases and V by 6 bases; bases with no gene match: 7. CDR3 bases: TGTGCCAGCAGCCCCGGGACAGGGAAATACAATGAGCAGTTCTTC. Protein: CASSPGTGKYNEQFF.

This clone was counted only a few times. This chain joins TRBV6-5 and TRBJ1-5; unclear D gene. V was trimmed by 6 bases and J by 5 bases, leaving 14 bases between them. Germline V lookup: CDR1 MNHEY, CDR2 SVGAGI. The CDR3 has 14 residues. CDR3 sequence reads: CASSPLSGDQPQHF. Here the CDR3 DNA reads TGTGCCAGCAGCCCCCTTTCCGGGGATCAGCCCCAGCATTTT.

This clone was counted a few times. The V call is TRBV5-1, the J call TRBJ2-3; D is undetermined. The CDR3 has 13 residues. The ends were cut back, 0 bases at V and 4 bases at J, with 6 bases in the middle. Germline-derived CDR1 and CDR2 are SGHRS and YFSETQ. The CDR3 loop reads CASSLVPADTQYF. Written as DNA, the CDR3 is TGCGCCAGCAGCTTGGTCCCCGCAGATACGCAGTATTTT.